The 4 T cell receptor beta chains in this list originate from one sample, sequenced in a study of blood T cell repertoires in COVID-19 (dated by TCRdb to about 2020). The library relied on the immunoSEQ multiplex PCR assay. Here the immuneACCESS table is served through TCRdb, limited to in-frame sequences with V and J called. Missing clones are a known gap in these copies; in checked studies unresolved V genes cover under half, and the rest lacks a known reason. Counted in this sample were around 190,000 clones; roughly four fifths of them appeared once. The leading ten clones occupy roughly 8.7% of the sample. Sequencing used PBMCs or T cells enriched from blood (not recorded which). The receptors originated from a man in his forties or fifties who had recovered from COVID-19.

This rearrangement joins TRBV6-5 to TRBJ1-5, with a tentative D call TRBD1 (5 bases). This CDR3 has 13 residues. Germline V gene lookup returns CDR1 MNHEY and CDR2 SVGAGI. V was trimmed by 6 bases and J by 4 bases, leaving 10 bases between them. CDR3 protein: CASSGGRNQPQHF. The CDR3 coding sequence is TGTGCCAGCAGCGGGGGTAGGAATCAGCCCCAGCATTTT.

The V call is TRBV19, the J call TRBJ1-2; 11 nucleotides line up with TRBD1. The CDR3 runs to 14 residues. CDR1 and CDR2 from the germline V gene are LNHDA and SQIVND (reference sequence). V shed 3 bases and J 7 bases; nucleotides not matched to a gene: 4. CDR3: CASSMDRGRGGYTF. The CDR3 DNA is TGTGCCAGTAGTATGGACAGGGGGCGAGGTGGCTACACCTTC. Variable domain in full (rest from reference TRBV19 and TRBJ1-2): DGGITQSPKYLFRKEGQNVTLSCEQNLNHDAMYWYRQDPGQGLRLIYYSQIVNDFQKGDIAEGYSVSREKKESFPLTVTSAQKNPTAFYLCASSMDRGRGGYTFGSGTRLTVV.

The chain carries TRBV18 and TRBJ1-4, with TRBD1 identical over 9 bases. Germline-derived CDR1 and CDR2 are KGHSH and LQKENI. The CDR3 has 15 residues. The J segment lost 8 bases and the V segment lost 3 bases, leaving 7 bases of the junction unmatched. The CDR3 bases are TGTGCCAGCTCACCTACAGGGGGCGCTGGAGAAAAACTGTTTTTT. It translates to CASSPTGGAGEKLFF.

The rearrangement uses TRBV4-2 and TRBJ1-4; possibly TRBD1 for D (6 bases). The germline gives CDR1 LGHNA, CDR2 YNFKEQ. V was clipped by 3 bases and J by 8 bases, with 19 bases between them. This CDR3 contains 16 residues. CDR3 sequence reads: CASSQAGGRGDEKLFF. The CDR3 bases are TGTGCCAGCAGCCAGGCTGGGGGCAGGGGAGACGAAAAACTGTTTTTT.